These T cell receptor beta chains were read from a single sample in a study of cytomegalovirus exposure and HLA in healthy donors. Produced via immunoSEQ multiplex PCR; TCRdb's table is partial and in-frame only. The sample consists of 210,000 or so clones, over 60% of them appearing once. Material for sequencing was PBMCs. All receptors derive from a young man in good health and CMV-seronegative. The CDR3 runs from the conserved cysteine through the conserved F or W. A D gene is named only where the DNA matches it firmly. Expanded clones are given a class, and other clones once, few, many or no size at all.

CDR3aa: CASSLSQGGPYEQYF
CDR3nt: TGTGCCAGCAGCTTAAGTCAGGGAGGACCCTACGAGCAGTACTTC
d_gene: -
v_gene: TRBV11-2
abundance: once
j_gene: TRBJ2-7

CDR3aa: CASSYWGAGGSYEQYF
CDR3nt: TGTGCCAGCAGTTACTGGGGCGCAGGGGGCTCCTACGAGCAGTACTTC
d_gene: TRBD1
v_gene: TRBV6-5
abundance: -
j_gene: TRBJ2-7

CDR3aa: CASGPNEQFF
CDR3nt: TGTGCCAGCGGCCCCAATGAGCAGTTCTTC
d_gene: -
v_gene: TRBV7-9
abundance: -
j_gene: TRBJ2-1

CDR3aa: CASSQDRGRAYNEQFF
CDR3nt: TGCGCCAGCAGCCAAGATAGGGGGAGAGCCTACAATGAGCAGTTCTTC
d_gene: -
v_gene: TRBV4-1
abundance: few
j_gene: TRBJ2-1

CDR3aa: CASRGDRGAMNTEAFF
CDR3nt: TGTGCCAGCAGGGGCGACAGGGGGGCTATGAACACTGAAGCTTTCTTT
d_gene: TRBD1
v_gene: TRBV2
abundance: -
j_gene: TRBJ1-1

CDR3aa: CASSLARGSRYNEQFF
CDR3nt: TGCGCCAGCAGCTTGGCACGAGGTAGTAGATACAATGAGCAGTTCTTC
d_gene: -
v_gene: TRBV5-1
abundance: -
j_gene: TRBJ2-1

CDR3aa: CASSAPMVGEGEQFF
CDR3nt: TGTGCCAGCAGTGCCCCCATGGTCGGGGAGGGGGAGCAGTTCTTC
d_gene: TRBD2
v_gene: TRBV6-1
abundance: -
j_gene: TRBJ2-1

CDR3aa: CASSLVLAGGEQFF
CDR3nt: TGCGCCAGCAGCTTGGTACTAGCGGGAGGTGAGCAGTTCTTC
d_gene: TRBD2
v_gene: TRBV5-1
abundance: -
j_gene: TRBJ2-1

CDR3aa: CASSPGTGYQPQHF
CDR3nt: TGCGCCAGCAGCCCCGGGACAGGGTATCAGCCCCAGCATTTT
d_gene: TRBD1
v_gene: TRBV5-1
abundance: -
j_gene: TRBJ1-5

CDR3aa: CASSVEGGEGEKLFF
CDR3nt: TGTGCCAGCAGCGTAGAGGGTGGGGAGGGTGAAAAACTGTTTTTT
d_gene: -
v_gene: TRBV9
abundance: few
j_gene: TRBJ1-4

CDR3aa: CSADTFPMNTEAFF
CDR3nt: TGCAGCGCGGACACTTTCCCCATGAACACTGAAGCTTTCTTT
d_gene: -
v_gene: TRBV29-1
abundance: -
j_gene: TRBJ1-1

CDR3aa: CASSYTPTGSSYEQYF
CDR3nt: TGTGCCAGCAGTTACACACCGACCGGGAGCTCCTACGAGCAGTACTTC
d_gene: -
v_gene: TRBV6-5
abundance: -
j_gene: TRBJ2-7

CDR3aa: CASSLGGITEAFF
CDR3nt: TGTGCCAGCAGTTTGGGCGGGATCACTGAAGCTTTCTTT
d_gene: -
v_gene: TRBV7-9
abundance: -
j_gene: TRBJ1-1

CDR3aa: CASSTAGRNTYEQYF
CDR3nt: TGTGCCAGTAGTACGGCAGGGAGGAATACCTACGAGCAGTACTTC
d_gene: -
v_gene: TRBV19
abundance: few
j_gene: TRBJ2-7

CDR3aa: CASSGAGRRGSYEQYF
CDR3nt: TGTGCCAGCAGTGGAGCGGGGCGGAGGGGCTCCTACGAGCAGTACTTC
d_gene: TRBD2
v_gene: TRBV2
abundance: -
j_gene: TRBJ2-7

CDR3aa: CASSLFPVNTEAFF
CDR3nt: TGTGCCAGCAGCTTGTTCCCCGTGAACACTGAAGCTTTCTTT
d_gene: -
v_gene: TRBV5-5
abundance: -
j_gene: TRBJ1-1

CDR3aa: CASSYGSYGYTF
CDR3nt: TGTGCCAGCAGTTATGGGAGCTATGGCTACACCTTC
d_gene: -
v_gene: TRBV6-5
abundance: -
j_gene: TRBJ1-2

CDR3aa: CSVRGLAGGSYEQYF
CDR3nt: TGCAGCGTTAGGGGACTAGCGGGGGGCTCCTACGAGCAGTACTTC
d_gene: TRBD2
v_gene: TRBV29-1
abundance: -
j_gene: TRBJ2-7

CDR3aa: CASSPAGGGNSPLHF
CDR3nt: TGTGCCAGCAGCCCCGCCGGGGGAGGTAATTCACCCCTCCACTTT
d_gene: -
v_gene: TRBV28
abundance: -
j_gene: TRBJ1-6

CDR3aa: CASSPSLPGLFYGYTF
CDR3nt: TGCGCCAGCAGCCCATCATTACCTGGTCTATTCTATGGCTACACCTTC
d_gene: -
v_gene: TRBV4-1
abundance: -
j_gene: TRBJ1-2

CDR3aa: CAIDYRDSYEQYF
CDR3nt: TGTGCCATCGATTACAGGGACTCCTACGAGCAGTACTTC
d_gene: -
v_gene: TRBV2
abundance: -
j_gene: TRBJ2-7

CDR3aa: CASSLTGDLNGYTF
CDR3nt: TGTGCCAGCAGCCTGACAGGGGATCTTAATGGCTACACCTTC
d_gene: TRBD1
v_gene: TRBV7-9
abundance: -
j_gene: TRBJ1-2

CDR3aa: CASSPPLRTGMNTEAFF
CDR3nt: TGTGCCAGCAGCCCACCCCTCCGGACAGGGATGAACACTGAAGCTTTCTTT
d_gene: TRBD1
v_gene: TRBV7-8
abundance: -
j_gene: TRBJ1-1

CDR3aa: CAWRRSGYEQYF
CDR3nt: TGTGCCTGGAGAAGATCCGGCTACGAGCAGTACTTC
d_gene: -
v_gene: TRBV30
abundance: -
j_gene: TRBJ2-7

CDR3aa: CASSPTRTENTEAFF
CDR3nt: TGTGCCAGCTCACCGACCAGGACAGAGAACACTGAAGCTTTCTTT
d_gene: -
v_gene: TRBV18
abundance: -
j_gene: TRBJ1-1

CDR3aa: CASSIDGQGPYEQYF
CDR3nt: TGTGCCAGTAGTATAGATGGACAGGGGCCCTACGAGCAGTACTTC
d_gene: TRBD1
v_gene: TRBV19
abundance: -
j_gene: TRBJ2-7

CDR3aa: CAWSRAGGLYNEQFF
CDR3nt: TGTGCCTGGAGTCGGGCAGGGGGCTTATACAATGAGCAGTTCTTC
d_gene: TRBD1
v_gene: TRBV30
abundance: -
j_gene: TRBJ2-1

CDR3aa: CSVAGTGNQPQHF
CDR3nt: TGCAGCGTCGCTGGGACAGGGAATCAGCCCCAGCATTTT
d_gene: TRBD1
v_gene: TRBV29-1
abundance: -
j_gene: TRBJ1-5

CDR3aa: CASSPPSGRNTQYF
CDR3nt: TGTGCCAGCAGCCCCCCTAGCGGGAGAAATACGCAGTATTTT
d_gene: TRBD2
v_gene: TRBV9
abundance: -
j_gene: TRBJ2-3

CDR3aa: CASSVTQGVRHNEQFF
CDR3nt: TGTGCCAGCAGCGTGACACAGGGGGTGAGACACAATGAGCAGTTCTTC
d_gene: TRBD1
v_gene: TRBV9
abundance: few
j_gene: TRBJ2-1

CDR3aa: CASSPSATHIHNEQFF
CDR3nt: TGTGCCAGCAGCCCCTCGGCGACACATATTCATAATGAGCAGTTCTTC
d_gene: -
v_gene: TRBV7-3
abundance: -
j_gene: TRBJ2-1

CDR3aa: CASSVASGTDTQYF
CDR3nt: TGTGCCAGCAGCGTTGCTAGCGGCACAGATACGCAGTATTTT
d_gene: -
v_gene: TRBV9
abundance: -
j_gene: TRBJ2-3

CDR3aa: CASSFSRTSGYQETQYF
CDR3nt: TGTGCCAGCAGTTTTTCAAGGACTAGCGGCTATCAAGAGACCCAGTACTTC
d_gene: TRBD2
v_gene: TRBV28
abundance: -
j_gene: TRBJ2-5

CDR3aa: CACPGTAGTYYGYTF
CDR3nt: TGTGCCTGCCCTGGGACCGCCGGGACATACTATGGCTACACCTTC
d_gene: -
v_gene: TRBV30
abundance: -
j_gene: TRBJ1-2

CDR3aa: CASSFTHRFSLAGGYYEQYF
CDR3nt: TGTGCCAGCAGCTTCACACACAGGTTTAGCCTAGCGGGAGGATACTACGAGCAGTACTTC
d_gene: TRBD2
v_gene: TRBV7-8
abundance: -
j_gene: TRBJ2-7

CDR3aa: CASSAGNGEQYF
CDR3nt: TGTGCCAGTAGCGCGGGGAATGGCGAGCAGTATTTT
d_gene: -
v_gene: TRBV19
abundance: -
j_gene: TRBJ2-3

CDR3aa: CASSRTGVGTQYF
CDR3nt: TGTGCCAGCAGCCGCACAGGGGTAGGTACGCAGTATTTT
d_gene: TRBD1
v_gene: TRBV27
abundance: -
j_gene: TRBJ2-3

CDR3aa: CAISSSGGDQETQYF
CDR3nt: TGTGCCATCAGTTCTAGCGGGGGGGACCAAGAGACCCAGTACTTC
d_gene: TRBD2
v_gene: TRBV10-3
abundance: -
j_gene: TRBJ2-5

CDR3aa: CTSSASGRGETQYF
CDR3nt: TGTACCAGCAGCGCCAGCGGGAGGGGAGAGACCCAGTACTTC
d_gene: TRBD2
v_gene: TRBV7-9
abundance: -
j_gene: TRBJ2-5

CDR3aa: CASSDRAYEQYF
CDR3nt: TGTGCCAGTAGCGACAGGGCCTACGAGCAGTACTTC
d_gene: TRBD1
v_gene: TRBV19
abundance: -
j_gene: TRBJ2-7

CDR3aa: CASTPSSGRRETQYF
CDR3nt: TGTGCCAGCACCCCCAGTAGCGGGAGGAGAGAGACCCAGTACTTC
d_gene: TRBD2
v_gene: TRBV9
abundance: once
j_gene: TRBJ2-5

CDR3aa: CASKKRGSREAFF
CDR3nt: TGTGCCAGCAAAAAACGGGGGAGTAGGGAAGCTTTCTTT
d_gene: -
v_gene: TRBV6-5
abundance: -
j_gene: TRBJ1-1

CDR3aa: CASSPLVGQLISYEQYF
CDR3nt: TGTGCCAGCAGCCCTTTGGTGGGACAGTTAATTTCCTACGAGCAGTACTTC
d_gene: TRBD1
v_gene: TRBV7-9
abundance: -
j_gene: TRBJ2-7

CDR3aa: CATSRGTVEVFF
CDR3nt: TGTGCCACCAGCAGAGGAACAGTGGAGGTGTTTTTT
d_gene: -
v_gene: TRBV15
abundance: -
j_gene: TRBJ1-4

CDR3aa: CASSLEGTDTQYF
CDR3nt: TGTGCCAGCAGTCTTGAGGGCACAGATACGCAGTATTTT
d_gene: -
v_gene: TRBV7-9
abundance: -
j_gene: TRBJ2-3

CDR3aa: CASSPTGQLGKGEQFF
CDR3nt: TGTGCCAGCAGCCCCACAGGGCAACTAGGAAAGGGTGAGCAGTTCTTC
d_gene: -
v_gene: TRBV7-6
abundance: -
j_gene: TRBJ2-1

CDR3aa: CASSLSGGFDEQYF
CDR3nt: TGCGCCAGCAGCTTGTCAGGGGGCTTTGACGAGCAGTACTTC
d_gene: TRBD1
v_gene: TRBV5-1
abundance: -
j_gene: TRBJ2-7